This T cell receptor (beta chain) emerged from a study of T cell changes during pregnancy in multiple sclerosis. TCRdb's copy holds only in-frame clones and misses some; the assay was immunoSEQ multiplex PCR. Of 40,000 or so clones listed, 70% to 90% are singletons. CDR3 length equals 13 residues. Trimming took off 8 bases at V and 4 bases at J, with 11 bases between the two ends. In germline, CDR1 is SNHLY, CDR2 FYNNEI. Sequenced material: CD8+ T cells from peripheral blood mononuclear cells, taken in the first trimester of pregnancy. This sequence was found in a female donor with multiple sclerosis, enrolled in a pregnancy study. The rearrangement links TRBV2 to TRBJ1-4, with D possibly matching TRBD1 (6 bases). The chain's CDR3 is CASFGQLNEKLFF. Written as DNA, the CDR3 is TGTGCCAGCTTCGGACAGCTTAATGAAAAACTGTTTTTT.